Listed here is a single T cell receptor beta chain. It lacks a known antigen. Within one base of it there is no much larger clone, and no base qualities were kept. The CDR3, cysteine through phenylalanine, is 17 amino acids long. Only the CDR3 portion is preserved as DNA: 51 bases, with reading frame beginning at the first base. According to the germline V gene, CDR1 reads MGHRA and CDR2 reads YSYEKL. Compared with germline, V lacks 0 bases and J lacks 0 bases; bases without a gene match: 5. The sample originates from a study of early T cells in non-severe SARS-CoV-2 infection (dated by TCRdb to the early 2020s). About the full investigation: Bulk RNA from unsorted whole blood was used for TCR sequencing, so alpha and beta chains could not be paired.

The study was a case-control design nested within a healthcare worker cohort in London, UK, with weekly nasopharyngeal swab PCR tests and blood sampling. Healthcare workers were enrolled in the week of the UK lockdown, from 23 to 31 March 2020, and were followed every week for up to 16 weeks. Library construction relied on 5' RACE. The instrument given in TCRdb is NextSeq 500. Unique molecular identifiers were attached to individual cDNA molecules in the TCR library protocol so that sequencing error and PCR bias could be corrected. Both TCR alpha and beta chains were sequenced, and tight co-correlation was observed between alpha and beta sequence abundances in each sample. The original pipeline was this. Decombinator V4 was used to annotate TCR sequences for V gene, J gene and CDR3. Expanded TCRs were defined as changing significantly between any two time points under a Poisson model with p below 0.0001. TCR abundances were normalised to the total number of TCRs sequenced per sample and expressed as counts per million. TRAV1-2 paired with TRAJ12, TRAJ20 or TRAJ33 defined MAIT TCRs, while TRAV10 paired with TRAJ18 defined iNKT TCRs. VDJdb, accessed 1 November 2021, was searched for CMV, EBV and SARS-CoV-2 annotated TCRs, excluding TCRs annotated for multiple antigens. TCRdb reanalyzed the raw reads on its own, using fastp at Q25 for trimming and MiXCR for clone calling, and kept in-frame beta chains. Rows with a matching CDR3 protein are joined into one entry that keeps the most common DNA and genes. The V and J calls shown here were made by TCRdb, not taken from the authors' results. For this sample the table gives roughly 48,000 distinct CDR3 sequences, of which just over 8% were detected only once. About 9% of the sample lies in the top ten.

Points the paper makes about the study in general: Matching against VDJdb was skewed toward anti-spike CD8 responses, likely underestimated virus-specific expansions, and missed private and CD4 specificities.

The source material was whole blood. This chain joins TRBV4-1 to TRBJ1-3, and 7 bases in between align with TRBD1. This receptor was obtained from an adult who was a healthcare worker with PCR-confirmed SARS-CoV-2 infection or an uninfected control (not recorded which). The sequenced DNA is TGCGCCAGCAGCCAAGATTTGAGGGGGCACTCTGGAAACACCATATATTTT. It is translated as CASSQDLRGHSGNTIYF.